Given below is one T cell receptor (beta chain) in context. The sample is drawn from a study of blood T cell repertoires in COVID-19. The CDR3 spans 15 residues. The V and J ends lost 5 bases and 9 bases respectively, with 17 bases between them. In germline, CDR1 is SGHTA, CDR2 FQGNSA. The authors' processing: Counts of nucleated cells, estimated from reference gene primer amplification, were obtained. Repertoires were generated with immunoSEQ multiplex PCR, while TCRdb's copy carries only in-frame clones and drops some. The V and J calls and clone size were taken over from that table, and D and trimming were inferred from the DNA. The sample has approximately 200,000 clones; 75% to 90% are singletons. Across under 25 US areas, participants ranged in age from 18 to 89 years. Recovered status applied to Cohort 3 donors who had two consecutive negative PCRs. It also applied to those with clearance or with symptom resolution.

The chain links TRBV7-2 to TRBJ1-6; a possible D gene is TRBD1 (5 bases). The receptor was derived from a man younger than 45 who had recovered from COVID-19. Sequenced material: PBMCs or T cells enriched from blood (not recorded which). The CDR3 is CASSGLGPKSSPLHF. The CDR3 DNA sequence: TGTGCCAGCAGCGGGCTGGGGCCGAAAAGTTCACCCCTCCACTTT.